These 13 T cell receptor beta chains came from one sample sequenced in a study of cytomegalovirus exposure and HLA in healthy donors. PCR was performed using 60 Vbeta and 13 Jbeta primers. Assay: immunoSEQ multiplex PCR; the TCRdb copy retains only in-frame clones and omits some. The sample includes roughly 300,000 clones, around 86% seen only once; the top ten take less than 4.5%. The material sequenced was PBMCs. The receptors derive from a man aged 35 to 55 in good health and CMV-seropositive.

This chain uses TRBV6-1 with TRBJ2-7; 10 nucleotides line up with TRBD1. V dropped 6 bases and J dropped 6; count of bases not matched to a gene: 11. This CDR3 region has 15 residues. Germline CDR1 reads MNHNS; CDR2 reads SASEGT. The CDR3 here is CASRATGTGVGEQYF. CDR3 DNA: TGTGCCAGCAGGGCTACCGGGACAGGGGTGGGCGAGCAGTACTTC.

V is TRBV5-6 and J is TRBJ1-5; the D gene is possibly TRBD1 (5 bases). The germline V gene has CDR1 SGHDT and CDR2 YYEEEE. CDR3 length equals 15 residues. Trimming took 4 bases from V and 5 from J, leaving 16 bases between them. The CDR3: CASSLTVLGDQPQHF. The CDR3 DNA follows: TGTGCCAGCAGCCTGACAGTTCTGGGCGATCAGCCCCAGCATTTT.

This clone is a singleton in its sample. J is TRBJ2-1 and V is TRBV7-3, with 11 bases matching TRBD2. There are 16 residues in the CDR3. The germline V gene has CDR1 SGHTA and CDR2 FQGTGA. V lost 5 bases, J lost 2 bases, and 5 bases stayed unmatched. Here the CDR3 DNA reads TGTGCCAGCAGCGTACTAGCGGGAGCAACCTACAATGAGCAGTTCTTC. It is translated as CASSVLAGATYNEQFF. The full variable domain, completed using reference TRBV7-3 and TRBJ2-1, is GAGVSQTPSNKVTEKGKYVELRCDPISGHTALYWYRQSLGQGPEFLIYFQGTGAADDSGLPNDRFFAVRPEGSVSTLKIQRTERGDSAVYLCASSVLAGATYNEQFFGPGTRLTVL.

The chain employs TRBV7-9 and TRBJ1-3, with 7 bases matching TRBD1. Germline loops: CDR1 SEHNR, CDR2 FQNEAQ (reference sequence). Unmatched junction bases numbered 6, after V lost 2 bases and J lost 2 bases. This CDR3 has 16 residues. CDR3 protein: CASSLRQGEAGNTIYF. Written as DNA, the CDR3 is TGTGCCAGCAGCTTAAGGCAGGGGGAAGCTGGAAACACCATATATTTT.

V is TRBV5-1 and J is TRBJ2-1; tentatively, D is TRBD1 (5 bases). This CDR3 is built from 13 residues. V dropped 1 base and J dropped 6 bases, with 8 bases sitting between them. CDR1 SGHRS and CDR2 YFSETQ come from the germline V gene. CDR3 bases: TGCGCCAGCAGCTTGCAGGGATCCAATGAGCAGTTCTTC. This encodes CASSLQGSNEQFF.

This sequence joins TRBV7-8 and TRBJ2-3, with 7 bases that match TRBD2. Germline lookup yields CDR1 SGHVS and CDR2 FQNEAQ. The CDR3 has 15 residues. Unmatched junction bases numbered 5, after V lost 1 base and J lost 4 bases. The CDR3 reads CASSLGGGRPDTQYF. For the CDR3, the DNA is TGTGCCAGCAGCTTAGGGGGGGGACGTCCAGATACGCAGTATTTT.

The chain uses TRBV4-1 and TRBJ2-2, with 8 nucleotides matching TRBD1. The CDR3 length is 15 residues. Germline CDR1 is MGHRA and CDR2 is YSYEKL. Trimming removed 4 bases from V and 5 bases from J; junction bases left unmatched: 6. CDR3 bases: TGCGCCAGCAGCCCAGGGGGCTCGTGGACCGGGGAGCTGTTTTTT. Encoded protein: CASSPGGSWTGELFF.

This chain uses TRBV5-6 with TRBJ1-4; D is unclear. Per germline, CDR1 SGHDT and CDR2 YYEEEE. The V end lost 4 bases, the J end lost 0 bases, and 10 bases lay between the germline ends. The CDR3 has 15 amino acids. The CDR3 reads CASSPGGPTNEKLFF. The CDR3 DNA sequence: TGTGCCAGCAGCCCGGGCGGGCCAACTAATGAAAAACTGTTTTTT.

In nucleotides, the CDR3 is TGTGCCAGTAGCGCAAGACAGGGGAACGAGCAGTACTTC. It specifies CASSARQGNEQYF. The chain employs TRBV19 and TRBJ2-7; 8 positions match TRBD1. Germline CDR1 LNHDA, CDR2 SQIVND (reference sequence). V was pared by 6 bases and J by 5 bases, with 6 bases of the junction left unmatched. This CDR3 is 13 amino acids long.

The chain uses TRBV4-1 and TRBJ2-1; possible D gene TRBD2, 5 bases. CDR1 is MGHRA and CDR2 is YSYEKL in the germline V gene. This CDR3 contains 20 residues. The ends were cut back, 3 bases at V and 4 bases at J, with 28 bases in the middle. The DNA of the CDR3 is TGCGCCAGCAGCCACCCGGGAATAGCTCCACGCCGCGCGTTGTACAATGAGCAGTTCTTC. Translated, it gives CASSHPGIAPRRALYNEQFF.

The chain recombines TRBV15 with TRBJ2-7; 12 nucleotides align to TRBD2. J was trimmed by 2 bases and V by 4 bases; bases with no gene match: 12. The CDR3 sequence is 18 residues long. Germline CDR1 LNHNV, CDR2 YYDKDF (reference sequence). CDR3 sequence: CATSNQTSGRFIPYEQYF. The CDR3 region has the DNA TGTGCCACCAGCAACCAGACTAGCGGGAGATTTATCCCCTACGAGCAGTACTTC.

As concerns this clone: One end of the junction is discordant with germline, which a read error may explain. Other DNA sequences in this specimen translate into the identical CDR3. CDR3 nucleotide sequence: TGTGCCAGCAGCTTCGACACGTCCTATGGCTATACCTTC. Protein: CASSFDTSYGYTF. The V and J genes are TRBV7-9 and TRBJ1-2, with D unresolved. CDR3 length: 13 residues. CDR1 is SEHNR, CDR2 FQNEAQ, per germline (reference sequence).

The rearrangement uses TRBV18 and TRBJ1-1; TRBD1 might be the D (5 bases). The germline CDR1 and CDR2 sequences are KGHSH and LQKENI. The V gene lost 1 base and the J gene lost 2 bases, with 11 bases spanning the gap. This CDR3 has 15 residues. CDR3 nucleotides: TGTGCCAGCTCACCACAGGAGACAGTCAACACTGAAGCTTTCTTT. It translates to CASSPQETVNTEAFF.